These 8 T cell receptor beta chains were all obtained from the same sample, sequenced in a study of blood T cell repertoires in COVID-19. Profiled with immunoSEQ multiplex PCR; TCRdb holds only in-frame clones, not every one. The repertoire holds 280,000 or so clones, with roughly 90% as singletons. What was sequenced was peripheral blood. The receptor source for this set is a man younger than 35 with active or convalescent COVID-19.

CDR3 in DNA: TGTGCCACCAGCAGGGGACAGGGTAGCGTGAACACTGAAGCTTTCTTT. Its protein is CATSRGQGSVNTEAFF. V usage is TRBV15 and J usage is TRBJ1-1, with TRBD1 identical over 9 bases. V gave up 3 bases and J gave up 0 bases; unmatched junction bases: 5. The length of the CDR3 is 16 residues. Germline CDR1 is LNHNV and CDR2 is YYDKDF (reference sequence).

The V and J genes are TRBV5-4 and TRBJ1-4, with a tentative D call TRBD1 (6 bases). CDR1 is SGHNT and CDR2 is YYREEE in the germline V gene (reference sequence). The CDR3 sequence is 13 residues long. Deletions cut 4 bases from V and 5 bases from J, with 9 bases between. The DNA for the CDR3 is TGTGCCAGCAGCCCGACAGGCAATGAAAAACTGTTTTTT. Protein sequence: CASSPTGNEKLFF.

Only a few counts were recorded for this clone. V usage is TRBV18 and J usage is TRBJ1-1, with TRBD1 matching over 10 bases. The V and J ends lost 3 bases and 10 bases, in that order; junction bases with no gene match: 5. This CDR3 region has 13 residues. CDR1 is KGHSH and CDR2 is LQKENI in the germline V gene. The CDR3 DNA sequence: TGTGCCAGCTCACCTTCTGGACAGGGGGGAGCTTTCTTT. Translation: CASSPSGQGGAFF.

The chain combines TRBV5-6 with TRBJ1-5; possible D gene TRBD1, 6 bases. The CDR3 totals 14 residues. CDR1 and CDR2 (germline): SGHDT, YYEEEE. The V gene lost 3 bases and the J gene lost 10 bases, with 17 bases spanning the gap. CDR3 bases: TGTGCCAGCAGCTCCGACGGACAGTTTCTTCCCCAGCATTTT. It is translated as CASSSDGQFLPQHF.

The rearrangement links TRBV11-2 to TRBJ1-6, with TRBD1 identical over 7 bases. Trimming removed 0 bases from V and 0 bases from J; junction bases left unmatched: 5. The CDR3 is 18 residues long. CDR1 and CDR2 from the germline V gene are SGHAT and FQNNGV. The CDR3: CASSLDTWDSSYNSPLHF. DNA for the CDR3: TGTGCCAGCAGCTTAGATACTTGGGACAGCTCCTATAATTCACCCCTCCACTTT. Complete variable domain (other parts from reference TRBV11-2 and TRBJ1-6): EAGVAQSPRYKIIEKRQSVAFWCNPISGHATLYWYQQILGQGPKLLIQFQNNGVVDDSQLPKDRFSAERLKGVDSTLKIQPAKLEDSAVYLCASSLDTWDSSYNSPLHFGNGTRLTVT.

CDR3 residues: CASSVAGRDYGYTF. DNA of the CDR3: TGTGCCAGCAGCGTAGCTGGGCGGGACTATGGCTACACCTTC. The chain uses TRBV9 and TRBJ1-2; D gene unclear. The CDR3 has 14 amino acids. Trimming took off 0 bases at V and 3 bases at J, with 9 bases between the two ends. The germline gives CDR1 SGDLS, CDR2 YYNGEE.

This clone showed up just once. The chain recombines TRBV3-1 (or the pseudogene TRBV3-2) with TRBJ2-4, with 10 bases fitting TRBD2. V lost 1 base to trimming and J lost 7 bases; unmatched junction nucleotides: 13. This CDR3 is 18 amino acids long. Germline V gene sequence: CDR1 LGHDT, CDR2 YNNKEL (reference sequence). This chain's CDR3 is CASSQVSVSGGAGNIQYF. CDR3 nucleotide sequence: TGTGCCAGCAGCCAAGTAAGCGTAAGCGGGGGGGCCGGGAACATTCAGTACTTC.

In its sample, this clone was seen once. The V and J genes are TRBV4-3 and TRBJ2-1, with D perhaps TRBD1 (5 bases). There are 16 residues in the CDR3. V shed 0 bases and J shed 3 bases, with 12 bases lying between them. Germline values: CDR1 LGHNA, CDR2 YSLEER. CDR3 residues: CASSQDSRVLYNEQFF. The CDR3 nucleotides are TGCGCCAGCAGCCAAGATAGCAGGGTCCTCTACAATGAGCAGTTCTTC.